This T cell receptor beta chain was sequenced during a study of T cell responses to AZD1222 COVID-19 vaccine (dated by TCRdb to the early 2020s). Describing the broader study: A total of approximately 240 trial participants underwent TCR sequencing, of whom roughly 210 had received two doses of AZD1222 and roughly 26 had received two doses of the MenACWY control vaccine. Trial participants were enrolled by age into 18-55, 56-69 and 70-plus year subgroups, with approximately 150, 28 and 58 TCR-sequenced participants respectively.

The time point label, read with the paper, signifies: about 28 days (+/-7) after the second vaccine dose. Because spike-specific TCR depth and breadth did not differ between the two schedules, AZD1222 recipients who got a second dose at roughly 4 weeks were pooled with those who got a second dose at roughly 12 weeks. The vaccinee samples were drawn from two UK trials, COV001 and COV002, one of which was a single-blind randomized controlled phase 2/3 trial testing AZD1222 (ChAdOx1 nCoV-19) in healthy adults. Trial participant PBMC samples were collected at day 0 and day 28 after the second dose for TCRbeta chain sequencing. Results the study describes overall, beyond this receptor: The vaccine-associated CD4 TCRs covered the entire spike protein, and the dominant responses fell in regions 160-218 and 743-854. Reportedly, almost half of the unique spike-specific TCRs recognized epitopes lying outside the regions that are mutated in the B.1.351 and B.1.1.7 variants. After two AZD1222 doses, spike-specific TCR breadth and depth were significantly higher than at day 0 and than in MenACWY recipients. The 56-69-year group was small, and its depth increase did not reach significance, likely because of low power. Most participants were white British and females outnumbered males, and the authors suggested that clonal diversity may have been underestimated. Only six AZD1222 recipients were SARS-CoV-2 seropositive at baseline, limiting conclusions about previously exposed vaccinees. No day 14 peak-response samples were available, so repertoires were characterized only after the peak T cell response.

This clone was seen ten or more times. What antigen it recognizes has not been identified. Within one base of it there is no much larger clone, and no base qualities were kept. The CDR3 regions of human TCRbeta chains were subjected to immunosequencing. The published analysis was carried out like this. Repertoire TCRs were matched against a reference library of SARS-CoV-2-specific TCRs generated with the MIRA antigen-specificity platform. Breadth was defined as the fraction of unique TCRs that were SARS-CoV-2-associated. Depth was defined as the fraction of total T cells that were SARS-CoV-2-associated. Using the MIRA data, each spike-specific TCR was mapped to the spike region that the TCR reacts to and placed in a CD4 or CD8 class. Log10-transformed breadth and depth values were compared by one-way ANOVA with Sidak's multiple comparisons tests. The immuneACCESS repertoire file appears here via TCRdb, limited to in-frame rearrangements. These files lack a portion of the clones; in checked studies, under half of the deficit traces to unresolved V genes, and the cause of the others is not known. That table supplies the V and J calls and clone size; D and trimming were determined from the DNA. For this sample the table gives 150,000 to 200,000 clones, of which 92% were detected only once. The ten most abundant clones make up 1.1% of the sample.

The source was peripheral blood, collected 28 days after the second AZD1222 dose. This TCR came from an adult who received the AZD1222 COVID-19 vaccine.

The CDR3 corresponds to CASSESPGGGGELFF. The DNA reads TGTGCCAGCAGTGAAAGCCCGGGGGGCGGCGGGGAGCTGTTTTTT. The chain is assembled from TRBV2 and TRBJ2-2; the best D guess is TRBD2, with 7 bases matching. In the germline V gene, CDR1 corresponds to SNHLY and CDR2 to FYNNEI. The cysteine opens and the phenylalanine closes a CDR3 of 15 amino acids. The only DNA kept is the CDR3, 45 bases in frame from the first base. Deletion took 2 bases off V and 7 bases off J, with a span of 14 bases between the germline ends. The variable domain in full, with residues beyond the CDR3 obtained from the reference TRBV2 and TRBJ2-2 genes, is EPEVTQTPSHQVTQMGQEVILRCVPISNHLYFYWYRQILGQKVEFLVSFYNNEISEKSEIFDDQFSVERPDGSNFTLKIRSTKLEDSAMYFCASSESPGGGGELFFGEGSRLTVL.